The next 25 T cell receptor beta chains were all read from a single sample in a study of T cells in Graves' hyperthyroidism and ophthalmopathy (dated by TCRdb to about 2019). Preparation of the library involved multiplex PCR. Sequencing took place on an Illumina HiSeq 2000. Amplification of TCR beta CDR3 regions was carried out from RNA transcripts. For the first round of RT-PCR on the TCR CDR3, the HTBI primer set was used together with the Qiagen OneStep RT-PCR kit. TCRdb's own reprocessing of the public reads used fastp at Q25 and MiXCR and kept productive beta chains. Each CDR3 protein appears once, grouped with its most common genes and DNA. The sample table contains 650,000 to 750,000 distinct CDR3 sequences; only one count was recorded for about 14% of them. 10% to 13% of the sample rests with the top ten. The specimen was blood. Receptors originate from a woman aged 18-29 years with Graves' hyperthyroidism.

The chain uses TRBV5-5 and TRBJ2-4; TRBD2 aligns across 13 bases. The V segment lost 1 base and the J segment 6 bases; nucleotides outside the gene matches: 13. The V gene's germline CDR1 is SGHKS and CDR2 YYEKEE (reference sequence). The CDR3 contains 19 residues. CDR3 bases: TGTGCCAGCAGCTTGAGGACTAGCGGGAGTGGCGGCCTATTAAACATTCAGTACTTC. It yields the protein CASSLRTSGSGGLLNIQYF.

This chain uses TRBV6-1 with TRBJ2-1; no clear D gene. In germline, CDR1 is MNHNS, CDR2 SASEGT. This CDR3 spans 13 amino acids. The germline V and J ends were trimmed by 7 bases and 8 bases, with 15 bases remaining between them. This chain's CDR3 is CASNEKGLDEQFF. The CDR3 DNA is TGTGCCAGCAACGAGAAGGGTCTCGATGAGCAGTTCTTC.

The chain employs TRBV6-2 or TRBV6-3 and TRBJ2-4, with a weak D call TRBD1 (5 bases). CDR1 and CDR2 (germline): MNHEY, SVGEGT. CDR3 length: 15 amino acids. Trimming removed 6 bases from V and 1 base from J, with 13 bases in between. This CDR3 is CASRETVEAKNIQYF. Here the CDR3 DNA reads TGTGCCAGCAGAGAGACAGTCGAGGCCAAAAACATTCAGTACTTC.

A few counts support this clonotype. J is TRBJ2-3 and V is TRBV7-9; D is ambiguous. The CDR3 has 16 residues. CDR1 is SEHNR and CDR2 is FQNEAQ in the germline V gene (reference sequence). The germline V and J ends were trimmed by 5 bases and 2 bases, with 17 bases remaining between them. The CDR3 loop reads CASSRPGADHTDTQYF. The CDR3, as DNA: TGTGCCAGCAGCCGTCCGGGTGCGGACCACACAGATACGCAGTATTTT.

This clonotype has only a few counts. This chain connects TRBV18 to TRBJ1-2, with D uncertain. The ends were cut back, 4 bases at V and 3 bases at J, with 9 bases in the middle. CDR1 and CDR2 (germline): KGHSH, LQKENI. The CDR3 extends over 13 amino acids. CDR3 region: CASSLSADYGYTF. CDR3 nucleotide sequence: TGTGCCAGCTCACTTTCCGCTGACTATGGCTACACCTTC.

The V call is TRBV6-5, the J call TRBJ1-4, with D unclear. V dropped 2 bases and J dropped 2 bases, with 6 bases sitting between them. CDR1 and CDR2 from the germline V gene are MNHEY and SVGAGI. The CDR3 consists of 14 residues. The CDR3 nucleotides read TGTGCCAGCAGTTACGGCCGTACTAATGAAAAACTGTTTTTT. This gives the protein CASSYGRTNEKLFF.

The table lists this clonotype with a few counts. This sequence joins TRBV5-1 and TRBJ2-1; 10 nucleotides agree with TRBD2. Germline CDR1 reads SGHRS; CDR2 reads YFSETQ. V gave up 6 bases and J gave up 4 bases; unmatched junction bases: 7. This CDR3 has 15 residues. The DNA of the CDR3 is TGCGCCAGCAACGTCCTAGCGGGAGCTTACAATGAGCAGTTCTTC. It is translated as CASNVLAGAYNEQFF. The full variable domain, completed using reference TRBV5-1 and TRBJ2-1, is KAGVTQTPRYLIKTRGQQVTLSCSPISGHRSVSWYQQTPGQGLQFLFEYFSETQRNKGNFPGRFSGRQFSNSRSEMNVSTLELGDSALYLCASNVLAGAYNEQFFGPGTRLTVL.

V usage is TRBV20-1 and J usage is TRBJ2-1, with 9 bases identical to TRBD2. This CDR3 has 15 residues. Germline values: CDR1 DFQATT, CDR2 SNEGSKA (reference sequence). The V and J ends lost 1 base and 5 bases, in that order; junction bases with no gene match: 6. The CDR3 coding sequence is TGCAGTGCTAGAGGGCGCGGGAGGGGGGACAATGAGCAGTTCTTC. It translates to CSARGRGRGDNEQFF.

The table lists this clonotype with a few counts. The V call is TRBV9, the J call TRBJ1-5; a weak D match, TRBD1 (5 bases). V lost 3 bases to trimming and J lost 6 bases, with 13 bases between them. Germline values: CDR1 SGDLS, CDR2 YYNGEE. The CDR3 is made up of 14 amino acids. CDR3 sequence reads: CASSEDSSPQPQHF. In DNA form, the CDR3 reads TGTGCCAGCAGCGAAGACAGTTCCCCTCAGCCCCAGCATTTT. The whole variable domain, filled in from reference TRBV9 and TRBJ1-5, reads DSGVTQTPKHLITATGQRVTLRCSPRSGDLSVYWYQQSLDQGLQFLIQYYNGEERAKGNILERFSAQQFPDLHSELNLSSLELGDSALYFCASSEDSSPQPQHFGDGTRLSIL.

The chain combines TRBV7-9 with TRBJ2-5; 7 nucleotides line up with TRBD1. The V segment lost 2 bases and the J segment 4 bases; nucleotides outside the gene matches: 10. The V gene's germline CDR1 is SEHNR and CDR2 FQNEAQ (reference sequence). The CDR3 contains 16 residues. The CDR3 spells CASSLQGQAKLETQYF. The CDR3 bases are TGTGCCAGCAGCTTACAAGGACAGGCGAAATTAGAGACCCAGTACTTC.

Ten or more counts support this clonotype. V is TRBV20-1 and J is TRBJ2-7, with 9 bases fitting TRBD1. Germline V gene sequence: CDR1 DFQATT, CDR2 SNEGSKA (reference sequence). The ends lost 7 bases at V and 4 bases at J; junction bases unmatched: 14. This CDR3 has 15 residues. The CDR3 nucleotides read TGCAGTGTTTCGCCGGGGACAGGGTTAACATACGAGCAGTACTTC. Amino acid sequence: CSVSPGTGLTYEQYF.

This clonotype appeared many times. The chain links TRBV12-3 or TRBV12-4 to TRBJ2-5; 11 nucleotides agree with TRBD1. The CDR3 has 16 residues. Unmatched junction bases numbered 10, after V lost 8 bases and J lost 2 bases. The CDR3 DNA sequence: TGTGCCAGCTCCGGGACAGGGGGGAAAGGGCAAGAGACCCAGTACTTC. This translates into CASSGTGGKGQETQYF.

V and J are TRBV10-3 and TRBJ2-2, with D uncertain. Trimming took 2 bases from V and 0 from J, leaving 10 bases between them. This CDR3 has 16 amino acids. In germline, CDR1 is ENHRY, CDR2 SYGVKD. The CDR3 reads CAISELGTANTGELFF. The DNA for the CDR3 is TGTGCCATCAGTGAGCTCGGAACAGCGAACACCGGGGAGCTGTTTTTT.

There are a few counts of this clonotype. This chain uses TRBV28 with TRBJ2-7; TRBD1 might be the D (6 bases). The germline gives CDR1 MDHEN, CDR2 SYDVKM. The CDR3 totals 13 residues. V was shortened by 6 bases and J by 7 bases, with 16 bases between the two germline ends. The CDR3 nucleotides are TGTGCCAGCAGGAACAGGGAGACTGGAGAGCAGTACTTC. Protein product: CASRNRETGEQYF. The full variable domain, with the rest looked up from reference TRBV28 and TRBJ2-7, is DVKVTQSSRYLVKRTGEKVFLECVQDMDHENMFWYRQDPGLGLRLIYFSYDVKMKEKGDIPEGYSVSREKKERFSLILESASTNQTSMYLCASRNRETGEQYFGPGTRLTVT.

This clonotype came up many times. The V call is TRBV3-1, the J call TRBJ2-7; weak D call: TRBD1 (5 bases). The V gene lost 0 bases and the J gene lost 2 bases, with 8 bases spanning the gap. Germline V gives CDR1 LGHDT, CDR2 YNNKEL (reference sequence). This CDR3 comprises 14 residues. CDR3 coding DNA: TGTGCCAGCAGCCAAGATCCAGGGACCTACGAGCAGTACTTC. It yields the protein CASSQDPGTYEQYF.

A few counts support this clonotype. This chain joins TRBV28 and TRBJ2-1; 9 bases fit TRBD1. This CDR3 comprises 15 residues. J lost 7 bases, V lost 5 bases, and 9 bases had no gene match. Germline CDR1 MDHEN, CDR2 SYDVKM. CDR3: CASSGAGTGNNEQFF. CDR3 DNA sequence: TGTGCCAGCAGTGGTGCCGGGACAGGGAATAATGAGCAGTTCTTC.

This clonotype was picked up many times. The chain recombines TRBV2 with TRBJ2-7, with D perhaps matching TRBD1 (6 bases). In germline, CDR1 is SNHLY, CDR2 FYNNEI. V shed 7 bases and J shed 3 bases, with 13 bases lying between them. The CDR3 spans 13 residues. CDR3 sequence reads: CASMEAGDYEQYF. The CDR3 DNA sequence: TGTGCCAGCATGGAGGCAGGGGACTACGAGCAGTACTTC.

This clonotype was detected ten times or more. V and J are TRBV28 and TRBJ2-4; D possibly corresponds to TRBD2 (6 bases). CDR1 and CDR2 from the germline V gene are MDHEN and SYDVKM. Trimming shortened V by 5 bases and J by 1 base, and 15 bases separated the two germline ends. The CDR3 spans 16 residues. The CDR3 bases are TGTGCCAGCAGTACCGCCTCTCTAGCGGCCAAAAACATTCAGTACTTC. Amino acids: CASSTASLAAKNIQYF.

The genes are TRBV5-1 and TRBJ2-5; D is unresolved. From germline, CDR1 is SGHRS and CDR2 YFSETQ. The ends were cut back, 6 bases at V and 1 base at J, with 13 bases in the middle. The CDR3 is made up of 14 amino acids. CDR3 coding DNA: TGCGCCAGCATGTTGGCAGGCTCCCAAGAGACCCAGTACTTC. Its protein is CASMLAGSQETQYF.

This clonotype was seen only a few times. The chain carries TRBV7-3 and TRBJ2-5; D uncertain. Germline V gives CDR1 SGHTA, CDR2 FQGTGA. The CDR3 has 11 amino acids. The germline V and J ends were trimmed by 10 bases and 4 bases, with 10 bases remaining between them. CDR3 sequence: CAIIMGETQYF. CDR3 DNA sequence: TGTGCCATTATAATGGGAGAGACCCAGTACTTC. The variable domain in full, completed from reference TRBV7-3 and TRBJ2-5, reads GAGVSQTPSNKVTEKGKYVELRCDPISGHTALYWYRQSLGQGPEFLIYFQGTGAADDSGLPNDRFFAVRPEGSVSTLKIQRTERGDSAVYLCAIIMGETQYFGPGTRLLVL.

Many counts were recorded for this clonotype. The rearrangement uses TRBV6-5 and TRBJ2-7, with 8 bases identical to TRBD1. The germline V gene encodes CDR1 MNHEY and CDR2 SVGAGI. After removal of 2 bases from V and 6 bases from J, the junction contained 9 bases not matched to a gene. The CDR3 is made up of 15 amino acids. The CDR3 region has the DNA TGTGCCAGCAGTTACCCGGTCGAGGACAGGGTCGAGCAGTACTTC. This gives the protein CASSYPVEDRVEQYF.

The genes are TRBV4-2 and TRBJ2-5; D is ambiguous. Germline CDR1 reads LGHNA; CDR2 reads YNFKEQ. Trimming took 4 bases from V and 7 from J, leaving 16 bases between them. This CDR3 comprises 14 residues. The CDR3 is CASSPGSRIGTQYF. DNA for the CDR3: TGTGCCAGCAGCCCGGGTAGCCGGATCGGGACCCAGTACTTC.

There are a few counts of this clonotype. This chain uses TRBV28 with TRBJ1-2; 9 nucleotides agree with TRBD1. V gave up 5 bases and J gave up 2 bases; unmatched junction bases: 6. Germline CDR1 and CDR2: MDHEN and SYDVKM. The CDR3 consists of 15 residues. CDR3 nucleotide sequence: TGTGCCAGCAGTCCTCCAGACAGGGGGAACTATGGCTACACCTTC. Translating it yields CASSPPDRGNYGYTF.

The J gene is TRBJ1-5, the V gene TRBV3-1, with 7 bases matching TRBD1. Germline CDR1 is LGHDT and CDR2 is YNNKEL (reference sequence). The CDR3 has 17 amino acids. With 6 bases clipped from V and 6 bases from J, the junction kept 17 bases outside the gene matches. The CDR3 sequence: CASRLGGGGVIGQPQHF. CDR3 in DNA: TGTGCCAGCAGGCTAGGGGGAGGGGGCGTCATCGGTCAGCCCCAGCATTTT.

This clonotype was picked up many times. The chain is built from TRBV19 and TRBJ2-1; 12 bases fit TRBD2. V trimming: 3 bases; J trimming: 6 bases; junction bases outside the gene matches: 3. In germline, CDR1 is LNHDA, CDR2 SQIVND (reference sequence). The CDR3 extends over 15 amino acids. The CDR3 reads CASSMTSGSLNEQFF. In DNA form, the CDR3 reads TGTGCCAGTAGTATGACTAGCGGGAGTCTCAATGAGCAGTTCTTC. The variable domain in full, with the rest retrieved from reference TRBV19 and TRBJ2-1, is DGGITQSPKYLFRKEGQNVTLSCEQNLNHDAMYWYRQDPGQGLRLIYYSQIVNDFQKGDIAEGYSVSREKKESFPLTVTSAQKNPTAFYLCASSMTSGSLNEQFFGPGTRLTVL.